One and the same sample provided the 30 T cell receptor beta chains below, sequenced in a study of T cells in women clearing cervical HPV infection. Clones were read by immunoSEQ multiplex PCR, and TCRdb kept only the in-frame ones, dropping some. The sample holds approximately 41,000 clones. Sequenced material: blood buffy coat. The receptor source for this set is a woman between 18 and 69 years old with a cervical HPV16 infection that either progressed to CIN3+ or cleared (not recorded which).

This CDR3 reads CASSLNGGSFYEQYF. The part of the CDR3 DNA that was read is TGTGCCAGCAGCTTAAACGGGGGTAGTTTTTACGAG. The gene calls are TRBV7-8 and TRBJ2-7; D perhaps matches TRBD2 (6 bases). The sequence runs out 3 residues before the end of the CDR3; the remainder is reconstructed from the germline J gene. Germline loops: CDR1 SGHVS, CDR2 FQNEAQ. The ends were cut back, 2 bases at V and 4 bases at J, with 15 bases in the middle. The CDR3 extends over 15 amino acids.

As to this clone: The CDR3 end is not reached by the read, which stops 3 residues before it; the germline J gene fills it in. The genes are TRBV20-1 and TRBJ2-3, with a possible D match to TRBD2 (6 bases). The CDR3 spans 15 residues. Trimming cost V 2 bases and J 4 bases, with 16 bases left between them. Germline V gene sequence: CDR1 DFQATT, CDR2 SNEGSKA (reference sequence). CDR3 DNA (partial): TGCAGTGCTAGATCGGTTATCGGACTATCAGATACG. Translating gives CSARSVIGLSDT. The CDR3 reads in full as CSARSVIGLSDTQYF.

About this clone itself: The DNA ends 3 residues before the CDR3 does, and the rest of the CDR3 is filled in from the germline J gene. This chain uses TRBV6-2 or TRBV6-3 with TRBJ1-5; possibly TRBD1 for D (5 bases). V shed 1 base and J shed 6 bases, with 10 bases lying between them. The CDR3 totals 14 residues. Germline CDR1 MNHEY, CDR2 SVGEGT. The CDR3: CASSYLGGGQPQHF. The sequenced CDR3 bases are TGTGCCAGCAGTTACTTGGGGGGTGGTCAGCCC.

Turning to this clone: The read terminates 3 residues before the CDR3 end, so the remaining end is supplied by the germline J gene. J is TRBJ2-7 and V is TRBV4-1, with 10 bases that match TRBD2. The germline CDR1 and CDR2 sequences are MGHRA and YSYEKL. The V and J ends lost 0 bases and 3 bases, in that order; junction bases with no gene match: 5. CDR3 length equals 16 residues. CDR3 DNA (partial): TGCGCCAGCAGCCAAGATCTGAGCGGGAGGGTCTACGAG. Protein sequence: CASSQDLSGRVYE. The whole CDR3 sequence reads CASSQDLSGRVYEQYF.

Of note for this clone: Sequencing ends 3 residues short of the CDR3 end; the germline J gene provides the rest. The J gene is TRBJ2-1, the V gene TRBV19; the match to TRBD2 covers 10 bases. Germline V gene lookup returns CDR1 LNHDA and CDR2 SQIVND (reference sequence). The CDR3 has 18 residues. V lost 5 bases to trimming and J lost 6 bases; unmatched junction nucleotides: 16. CDR3 in amino acids: CASSAIGISGRASNEQFF. Partial CDR3 DNA: TGTGCCAGTAGTGCCATTGGGATAAGCGGGAGGGCCTCCAATGAG.

Regarding this clone: The read ends 3 residues early relative to the CDR3; the germline J gene fills the gap. The chain couples TRBV7-9 to TRBJ1-4; D unresolved. The CDR3 is 10 amino acids. Germline-derived CDR1 and CDR2 are SEHNR and FQNEAQ (reference sequence). The CDR3 bases that were read are TGTGCCAGCAGCCCCCCAGAA. Its protein product is CASSPPE. The full CDR3 protein reads CASSPPELFF.

Turning to this clone: The read halts 3 residues ahead of the CDR3 end, with the missing end drawn from the germline J gene. This sequence joins TRBV7-9 and TRBJ2-2, with no clear D. The V and J ends lost 5 bases and 8 bases respectively, with 15 bases between them. Germline CDR1 reads SEHNR; CDR2 reads FQNEAQ (reference sequence). The CDR3 is made up of 14 amino acids. The DNA read from the CDR3 is TGTGCCAGCAGCCCGAACTATGGGTTTGGGGAG. It specifies CASSPNYGFGE. The full CDR3 is CASSPNYGFGELFF.

Regarding this clone: The CDR3 end falls 3 residues outside the read, so it is completed with the germline J gene. The chain has TRBV10-1 and TRBJ1-1, with 10 bases that match TRBD1. The CDR3 runs to 15 residues. From germline, CDR1 is WNHNN and CDR2 SYGVQD (reference sequence). J gave up 6 bases and V 2 bases, and 6 bases lay outside the gene matches. The CDR3 loop is CASSEDRGRRSEAFF. The sequenced CDR3 bases are TGCGCCAGCAGTGAGGACAGGGGGCGGAGGTCTGAA.

About this clone: The sequence runs out 3 residues before the end of the CDR3; the remainder is reconstructed from the germline J gene. The genes are TRBV28 and TRBJ2-7; tentative D call: TRBD1 (5 bases). Germline V gene lookup returns CDR1 MDHEN and CDR2 SYDVKM. V gave up 3 bases and J gave up 2 bases, with 17 bases separating them. CDR3 size: 16 residues. The CDR3 spells CASSFKVRGSTYEQYF. Partial CDR3 DNA: TGTGCCAGCAGTTTTAAGGTTAGGGGCAGCACCTACGAG.

Of note for this clone: The read is 3 residues too short to cover the CDR3 end, so that end is filled in from the germline J gene. The chain couples TRBV29-1 to TRBJ1-3; D unresolved. The V end lost 0 bases, the J end lost 4 bases, and 7 bases lay between the germline ends. CDR3 length: 13 amino acids. The germline gives CDR1 SQVTM, CDR2 ANQGSEA. The sequenced CDR3 bases are TGCAGCGTTGAAGATCGAACAGGAAACACC. It encodes CSVEDRTGNT. The full-length CDR3 reads as CSVEDRTGNTIYF.

Remarks on this clone: The read ends 3 residues before the CDR3 terminus; that terminus is restored from the germline J gene. This rearrangement joins TRBV5-1 to TRBJ2-7; D is perhaps TRBD2 (5 bases). Trimming took 5 bases from V and 2 from J, leaving 17 bases between them. CDR1 is SGHRS, CDR2 YFSETQ, per germline. CDR3 length: 15 amino acids. The DNA read from the CDR3 is TGCGCCAGCAGAAATCAGGACTCCGCGACCTACGAG. It specifies CASRNQDSATYE. In full, the CDR3 is CASRNQDSATYEQYF.

As to this clone: With the read ending 3 residues before the CDR3 end, the germline J gene is used to fill in that end. This chain links TRBV5-1 with TRBJ1-1; D unclear. The CDR3 length is 14 residues. Germline V gene sequence: CDR1 SGHRS, CDR2 YFSETQ. V was trimmed by 0 bases and J by 2 bases, leaving 8 bases between them. The sequenced CDR3 bases are TGCGCCAGCAGCTTGGCAGAATTAAACACTGAA. Translation: CASSLAELNTE. The whole CDR3 sequence reads CASSLAELNTEAFF.

As for this clone: Read coverage stops 3 residues before the CDR3 terminus; the germline J gene supplies the remainder. This rearrangement joins TRBV19 to TRBJ1-2; the match to TRBD1 covers 9 bases. Germline CDR1 reads LNHDA; CDR2 reads SQIVND (reference sequence). The CDR3 spans 14 residues. Partial CDR3 DNA: TGTGCCAGTACTAAGGGACAGGGAATGGGCGGC. Amino acid sequence: CASTKGQGMGG. The whole CDR3 protein is CASTKGQGMGGYTF.

Worth noting for this clone: The DNA ends 3 residues before the CDR3 does, and the rest of the CDR3 is filled in from the germline J gene. V gene TRBV19 combines with J gene TRBJ1-1; tentatively, D is TRBD1 (6 bases). The CDR3 is 17 residues long. With 5 bases removed from V and 5 bases from J, the gap between germline ends came to 24 bases. Germline V gives CDR1 LNHDA, CDR2 SQIVND (reference sequence). This CDR3 is CASSQPSTQGLRTEAFF. Partial CDR3 DNA: TGTGCCAGTAGTCAACCTTCAACACAGGGACTACGAACTGAA. The full variable domain, rest sourced from reference TRBV19 and TRBJ1-1, is DGGITQSPKYLFRKEGQNVTLSCEQNLNHDAMYWYRQDPGQGLRLIYYSQIVNDFQKGDIAEGYSVSREKKESFPLTVTSAQKNPTAFYLCASSQPSTQGLRTEAFFGQGTRLTVV.

On this clone itself: Coverage ceases 3 residues before the CDR3 finishes, and the germline J gene fills in the end. This chain links TRBV20-1 with TRBJ1-5; D is perhaps TRBD1 (6 bases). This CDR3 has 15 amino acids. Germline loops: CDR1 DFQATT, CDR2 SNEGSKA (reference sequence). V was clipped by 1 base and J by 0 bases, with 10 bases between them. Partial CDR3 DNA: TGCAGTGCTAGAGCCTACAGGGATAGCAATCAGCCC. This gives the protein CSARAYRDSNQP. In full, the CDR3 is CSARAYRDSNQPQHF.

CDR3 loop: CASSLEGRGVNEQYF. The covered CDR3 bases are TGTGCCAGCAGCTTAGAGGGCAGGGGAGTCAACGAG. This chain links TRBV7-9 with TRBJ2-7; D perhaps matches TRBD1 (6 bases). The missing CDR3 end, 3 residues past where the read stops, is filled in from the germline J gene. There are 15 residues in the CDR3. CDR1 and CDR2 (germline): SEHNR, FQNEAQ (reference sequence). V lost 1 base to trimming and J lost 5 bases, with 15 bases between them.

As for this clone: The read terminates 3 residues before the CDR3 end, so the remaining end is supplied by the germline J gene. The V and J genes are TRBV20-1 and TRBJ2-1; TRBD2 might be the D (6 bases). The CDR3 contains 15 residues. V gave up 1 base and J gave up 0 bases, with 10 bases separating them. Per the germline V gene, CDR1 is DFQATT and CDR2 is SNEGSKA (reference sequence). The CDR3 is CSARGNSGSYNEQFF. The CDR3 bases that were read are TGCAGTGCTAGAGGGAATAGCGGCTCCTACAATGAG.

In regard to this clone: The read is 3 residues too short to cover the CDR3 end, so that end is filled in from the germline J gene. The J gene is TRBJ2-1, the V gene TRBV29-1, with 8 bases fitting TRBD2. In germline, CDR1 is SQVTM, CDR2 ANQGSEA. V shed 7 bases and J 0 bases; nucleotides not matched to a gene: 8. The CDR3 totals 15 residues. The part of the CDR3 DNA that was read is TGCAGCGCCCCGGGAGGGGAGACCTCCTACAATGAG. Amino acids: CSAPGGETSYNE. From start to end, the CDR3 is CSAPGGETSYNEQFF.

Concerning this clone: The read halts 3 residues ahead of the CDR3 end, with the missing end drawn from the germline J gene. The genes are TRBV13 and TRBJ2-3; possibly TRBD1 for D (5 bases). Germline-derived CDR1 and CDR2 are PRHDT and FYEKMQ (reference sequence). V lost 3 bases and J lost 4, with 14 bases in between. The CDR3 covers 15 residues. The CDR3 sequence: CASSLKQAIPDTQYF. CDR3 DNA (partial): TGTGCCAGCAGCTTGAAACAGGCGATCCCAGATACG.

Worth noting for this clone: Coverage ceases 3 residues before the CDR3 finishes, and the germline J gene fills in the end. This chain joins TRBV5-1 and TRBJ2-7; 7 bases fit TRBD2. This CDR3 has 14 residues. The V gene end was trimmed by 0 bases and the J gene end by 0 bases; junction bases not matched to a gene: 0. Germline V gives CDR1 SGHRS, CDR2 YFSETQ. CDR3 bases read: TGCGCCAGCAGCTTGGGGGACTACTCCTACGAG. This codes for CASSLGDYSYE. The entire CDR3 protein reads CASSLGDYSYEQYF.

On this clone: The read ends 3 residues early relative to the CDR3; the germline J gene fills the gap. The V gene is TRBV19, the J gene TRBJ2-1; no firm D call. Per germline, CDR1 LNHDA and CDR2 SQIVND (reference sequence). CDR3 length: 15 residues. V lost 3 bases and J lost 6, with 15 bases in between. CDR3 region: CASSMAAVDTNEQFF. The CDR3 bases that were read are TGTGCCAGTAGTATGGCGGCAGTTGATACCAATGAG.

The chain's CDR3 is CSARVVGGISTSTDTQYF. The CDR3 DNA, read in part, is TGCAGTGCTAGAGTGGTGGGCGGGATCTCTACTAGCACAGATACG. This sequence joins TRBV20-1 and TRBJ2-3, with D possibly matching TRBD2 (6 bases). Coverage ceases 3 residues before the CDR3 finishes, and the germline J gene fills in the end. Trimming removed 1 base from V and 0 bases from J, with 20 bases in between. Germline CDR1 is DFQATT and CDR2 is SNEGSKA (reference sequence). This CDR3 region has 18 residues.

The chain's CDR3 is CASSVGQGAYEQYF. The covered CDR3 bases are TGCGCCAGCAGTGTTGGGCAGGGTGCCTACGAG. The chain links TRBV10-2 to TRBJ2-7; tentatively, D is TRBD1 (5 bases). The read terminates 3 residues before the CDR3 end, so the remaining end is supplied by the germline J gene. The germline V gene encodes CDR1 WSHSY and CDR2 SAAADI. This CDR3 region has 14 residues. V was cut by 4 bases and J by 2 bases, with 12 bases left in between.

Comments on this clone: The read ends 3 residues early relative to the CDR3; the germline J gene fills the gap. This sequence joins TRBV19 and TRBJ2-7, with 13 bases that match TRBD2. The ends lost 5 bases at V and 2 bases at J; junction bases unmatched: 9. CDR1 and CDR2 from the germline V gene are LNHDA and SQIVND (reference sequence). The CDR3 totals 17 residues. The CDR3: CASSQWTSGSRAYEQYF. The covered CDR3 bases are TGTGCCAGTAGTCAATGGACTAGCGGGAGTAGGGCCTACGAG.

As concerns this clone: The read stops 3 residues short of the end of the CDR3; the missing end is completed from the germline J gene. J is TRBJ1-1 and V is TRBV3-1 (or the pseudogene TRBV3-2), with D possibly matching TRBD1 (6 bases). The ends were cut back, 4 bases at V and 0 bases at J, with 9 bases in the middle. Germline V gene data show CDR1 as LGHDT and CDR2 as YNNKEL (reference sequence). The CDR3 contains 14 residues. The CDR3 protein is CASSLDSVNTEAFF. The part of the CDR3 DNA that was read is TGTGCCAGCAGCCTGGACAGCGTGAACACTGAA.

In regard to this clone: The CDR3 end falls 3 residues outside the read, so it is completed with the germline J gene. The chain recombines TRBV10-2 with TRBJ1-1, with TRBD1 identical over 7 bases. CDR1 WSHSY and CDR2 SAAADI come from the germline V gene. The CDR3 contains 16 residues. V shed 6 bases, J shed 0 bases, and the junction held 10 bases outside the gene matches. The sequenced part of the CDR3 DNA is TGCGCCAGCAGCGAGAGGGGGCTCGGGGTGAACACTGAA. Translated, it gives CASSERGLGVNTE. The CDR3, in full, reads CASSERGLGVNTEAFF.

CDR3 DNA (partial): TGTGCCAGTAGTACCTCAACTTACGATCCCACAGATACG. It translates to CASSTSTYDPTDT. Given in full, the CDR3 is CASSTSTYDPTDTQYF. The chain links TRBV19 to TRBJ2-3; D is unresolved. With the read ending 3 residues before the CDR3 end, the germline J gene is used to fill in that end. The germline CDR1 and CDR2 sequences are LNHDA and SQIVND (reference sequence). The CDR3 length is 16 residues. Deletions cut 4 bases from V and 2 bases from J, with 16 bases between.

A word on this clone: Sequencing ends 3 residues short of the CDR3 end; the germline J gene provides the rest. The chain links TRBV29-1 to TRBJ1-3, with a tentative D call TRBD1 (6 bases). Between the trimmed V and J ends, which lost 7 bases and 4 bases, there was a span of 11 bases. CDR3 length equals 12 residues. Germline V lookup: CDR1 SQVTM, CDR2 ANQGSEA. The CDR3 DNA, read in part, is TGCAGCGCCTGGGGGCCGGGAAACACC. Its protein is CSAWGPGNT. The CDR3 in full is CSAWGPGNTIYF. Combining the CDR3 with reference TRBV29-1 and TRBJ1-3 gives the whole variable domain SAVISQKPSRDICQRGTSLTIQCQVDSQVTMMFWYRQQPGQSLTLIATANQGSEATYESGFVIDKFPISRPNLTFSTLTVSNMSPEDSSIYLCSAWGPGNTIYFGEGSWLTVV.

As for this clone: The read stops 3 residues short of the end of the CDR3; the missing end is completed from the germline J gene. The rearrangement joins TRBV10-3 to TRBJ1-1; D unclear. This CDR3 is built from 14 residues. The germline CDR1 and CDR2 sequences are ENHRY and SYGVKD. The germline V and J ends were trimmed by 3 bases and 0 bases, with 8 bases remaining between them. The CDR3 protein is CAISDIGLNTEAFF. Incomplete CDR3 DNA: TGTGCCATCAGTGATATCGGGTTGAACACTGAA.

As concerns this clone: The CDR3 extends 3 residues past the end of the read, so its final part is completed from the germline J gene. The chain links TRBV5-1 to TRBJ2-1, with unresolved D. CDR3 length: 11 residues. Germline V CDR1 and CDR2: SGHRS, YFSETQ. Between the trimmed V and J ends, which lost 3 bases and 8 bases, there was a span of 6 bases. CDR3 sequence: CASSSGYEQFF. The DNA read from the CDR3 is TGCGCCAGCAGCTCCGGGTATGAG. Together with reference TRBV5-1 and TRBJ2-1, the CDR3 gives the full variable domain: KAGVTQTPRYLIKTRGQQVTLSCSPISGHRSVSWYQQTPGQGLQFLFEYFSETQRNKGNFPGRFSGRQFSNSRSEMNVSTLELGDSALYLCASSSGYEQFFGPGTRLTVL.